This T cell receptor beta chain was identified in a study of T cells after yellow fever vaccination. The study made its TCR cDNA through 5'RACE template switching. That step introduced a universal primer site along with UMIs. TCRdb re-called the 5' RACE reads through MiXCR, storing one row per CDR3 protein. This repertoire shows 550,000 or so distinct CDR3 sequences, about 19% found once; its top ten account for roughly an eighth. The V and J ends lost 3 bases and 5 bases respectively, with 16 bases between them. The CDR3 is 15 residues long. Germline V CDR1 and CDR2: MGHDK, SYGVNS. This clonotype turned up a few times.

The receptor was derived from a man aged 30 to 39 who received the YFV17D yellow fever vaccine. The sequences come from PBMCs, collected 15 days after the yellow fever booster vaccination. The chain employs TRBV25-1 and TRBJ2-5, with D possibly being TRBD2 (5 bases). CDR3 in DNA: TGTGCCAGCAGTGACCGGGGTAGAGGTTGGGAGACCCAGTACTTC. It yields the protein CASSDRGRGWETQYF.